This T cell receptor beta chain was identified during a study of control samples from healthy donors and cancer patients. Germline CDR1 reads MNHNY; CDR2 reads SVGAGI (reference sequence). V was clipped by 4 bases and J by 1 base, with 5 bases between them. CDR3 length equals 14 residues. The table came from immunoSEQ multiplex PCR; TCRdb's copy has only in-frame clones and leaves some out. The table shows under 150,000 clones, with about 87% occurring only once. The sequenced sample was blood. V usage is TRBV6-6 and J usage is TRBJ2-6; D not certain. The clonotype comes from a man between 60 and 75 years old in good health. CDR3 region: CASSSVSGANVLTF. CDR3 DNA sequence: TGTGCCAGCAGTTCAGTTTCTGGGGCCAACGTCCTGACTTTC.